The text below deals with one TCR beta chain. The antigen is not known. This sample stems from a study of cytomegalovirus exposure and HLA in healthy donors. Study in general: About four fifths of 300 to 450 genotyped donors fell in the Caucasian-associated ancestry cluster. Study-level results: According to a later analysis, most TCR beta chains associated with CMV appeared HLA-restricted. Clonal expansion was found to be greater in HLA-associated TCR beta chains than in equally common others in a later analysis.

60 Vbeta and 13 Jbeta primers were used in PCR. Original data processing: Tens of millions of unique TCR beta chains, 9.5 million to 14 million shared, were counted in a later analysis. The table came from immunoSEQ multiplex PCR; TCRdb's copy has only in-frame clones and leaves some out. Clonal size and the V and J genes are those of that table, whereas D and trimming came from the DNA. This table holds some 77,000 clones, around 79% found once. V was trimmed by 1 base and J by 7 bases, leaving 11 bases between them. The germline V gene encodes CDR1 GTSNPN and CDR2 SVGIG (reference sequence). The CDR3 runs to 13 residues.

Sequences were obtained from PBMCs. This TCR came from a woman aged 40 to 55 in good health and CMV-seropositive. This sequence joins TRBV30 and TRBJ1-3; D is possibly TRBD1 (5 bases). The CDR3 nucleotides are TGTGCCTGGAGTGGTGGGGGGAGGAACACCATATATTTT. Translating gives CAWSGGGRNTIYF.